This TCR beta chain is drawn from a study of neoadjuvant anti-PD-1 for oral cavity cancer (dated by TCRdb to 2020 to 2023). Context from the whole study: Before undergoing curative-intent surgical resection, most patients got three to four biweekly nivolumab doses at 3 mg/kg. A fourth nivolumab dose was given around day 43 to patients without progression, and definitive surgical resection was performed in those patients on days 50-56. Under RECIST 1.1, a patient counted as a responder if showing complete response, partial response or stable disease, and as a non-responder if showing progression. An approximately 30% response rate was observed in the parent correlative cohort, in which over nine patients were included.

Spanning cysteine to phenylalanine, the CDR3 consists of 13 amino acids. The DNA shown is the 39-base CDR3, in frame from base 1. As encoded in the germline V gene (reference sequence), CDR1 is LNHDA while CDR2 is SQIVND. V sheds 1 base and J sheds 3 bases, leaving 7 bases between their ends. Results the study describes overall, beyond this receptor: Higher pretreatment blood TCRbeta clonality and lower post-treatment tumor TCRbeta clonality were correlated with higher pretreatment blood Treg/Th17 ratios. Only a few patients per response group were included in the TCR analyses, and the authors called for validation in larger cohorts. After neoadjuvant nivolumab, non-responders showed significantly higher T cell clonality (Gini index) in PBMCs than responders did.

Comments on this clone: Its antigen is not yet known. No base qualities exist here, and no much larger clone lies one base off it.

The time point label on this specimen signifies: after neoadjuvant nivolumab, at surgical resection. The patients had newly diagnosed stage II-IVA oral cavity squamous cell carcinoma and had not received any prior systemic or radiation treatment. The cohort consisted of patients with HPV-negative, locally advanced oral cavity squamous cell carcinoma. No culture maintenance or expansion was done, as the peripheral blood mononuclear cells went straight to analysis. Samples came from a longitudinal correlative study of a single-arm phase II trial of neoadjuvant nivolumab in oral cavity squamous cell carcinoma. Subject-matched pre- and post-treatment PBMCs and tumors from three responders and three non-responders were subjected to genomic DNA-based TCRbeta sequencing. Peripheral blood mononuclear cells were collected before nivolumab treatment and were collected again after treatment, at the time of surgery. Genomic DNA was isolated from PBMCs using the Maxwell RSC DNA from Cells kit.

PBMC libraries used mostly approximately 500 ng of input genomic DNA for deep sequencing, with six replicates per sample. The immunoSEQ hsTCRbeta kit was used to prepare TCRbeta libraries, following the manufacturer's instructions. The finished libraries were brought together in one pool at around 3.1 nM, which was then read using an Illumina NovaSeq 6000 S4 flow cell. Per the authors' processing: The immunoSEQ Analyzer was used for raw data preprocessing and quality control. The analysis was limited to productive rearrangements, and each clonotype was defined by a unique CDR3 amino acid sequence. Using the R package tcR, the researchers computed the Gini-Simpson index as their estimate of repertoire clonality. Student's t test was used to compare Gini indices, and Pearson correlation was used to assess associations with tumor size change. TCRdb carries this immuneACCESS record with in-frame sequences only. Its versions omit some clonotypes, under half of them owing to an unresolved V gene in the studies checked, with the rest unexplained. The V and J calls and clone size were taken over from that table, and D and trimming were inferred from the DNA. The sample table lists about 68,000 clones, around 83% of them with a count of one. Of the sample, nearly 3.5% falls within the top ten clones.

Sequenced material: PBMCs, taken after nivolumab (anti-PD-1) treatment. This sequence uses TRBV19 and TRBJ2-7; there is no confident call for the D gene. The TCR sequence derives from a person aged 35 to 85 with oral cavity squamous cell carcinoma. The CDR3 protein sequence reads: CASSIGKDYEQYF. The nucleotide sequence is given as TGTGCCAGTAGTATAGGTAAGGACTACGAGCAGTACTTC.